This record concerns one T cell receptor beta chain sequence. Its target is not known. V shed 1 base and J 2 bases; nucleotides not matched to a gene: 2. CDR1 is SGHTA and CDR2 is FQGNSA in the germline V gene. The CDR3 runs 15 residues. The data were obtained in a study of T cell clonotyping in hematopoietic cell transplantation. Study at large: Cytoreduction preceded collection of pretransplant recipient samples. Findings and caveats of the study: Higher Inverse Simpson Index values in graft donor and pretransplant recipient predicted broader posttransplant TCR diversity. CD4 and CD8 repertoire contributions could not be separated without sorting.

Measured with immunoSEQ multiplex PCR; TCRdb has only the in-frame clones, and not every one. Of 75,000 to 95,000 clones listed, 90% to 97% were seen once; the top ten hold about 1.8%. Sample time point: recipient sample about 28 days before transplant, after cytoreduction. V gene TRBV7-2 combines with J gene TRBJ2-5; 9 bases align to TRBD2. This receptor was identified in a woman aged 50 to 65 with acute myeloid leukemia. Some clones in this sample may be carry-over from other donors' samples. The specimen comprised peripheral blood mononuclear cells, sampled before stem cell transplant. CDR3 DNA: TGTGCCAGCAGCTTAGGAGCGGGGGGTCAAGAGACCCAGTACTTC. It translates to CASSLGAGGQETQYF. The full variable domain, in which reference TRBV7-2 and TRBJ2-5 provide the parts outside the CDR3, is GAGVSQSPSNKVTEKGKDVELRCDPISGHTALYWYRQSLGQGLEFLIYFQGNSAPDKSGLPSDRFSAERTGGSVSTLTIQRTQQEDSAVYLCASSLGAGGQETQYFGPGTRLLVL.